This T cell receptor beta chain was sequenced for a study of sequential checkpoint blockade in melanoma. Study-level background: Patients were randomized 1:1 to nivolumab-then-ipilimumab or ipilimumab-then-nivolumab first-line. Each arm's sequence ended with maintenance nivolumab.

V was pared by 5 bases and J by 0 bases, with 5 bases of the junction left unmatched. The CDR3 is made up of 15 amino acids. Per germline, CDR1 MDHEN and CDR2 SYDVKM. Profiling relied on immunoSEQ multiplex PCR, and the TCRdb table lists in-frame clones only, not all of them. The sample lists around 20,000 clones; approximately 58% were seen once. Treatment in this sample: randomized to nivolumab then ipilimumab (arm A) or the reverse (arm B). No patient had prior DNA-damaging chemotherapy. From thawed PBMCs, live CD3+CD8+ cells negative for CD19 and CD56 were sorted. J is TRBJ2-3 and V is TRBV28; 7 bases align to TRBD1. This sequence originates from a human donor with melanoma. The material was CD8+ T cells sorted from blood (inferred from file names), obtained from a patient given nivolumab and ipilimumab in sequence. The CDR3 spells CASSVQGQSTDTQYF. CDR3 DNA: TGTGCCAGCAGTGTCCAGGGACAGAGCACAGATACGCAGTATTTT.